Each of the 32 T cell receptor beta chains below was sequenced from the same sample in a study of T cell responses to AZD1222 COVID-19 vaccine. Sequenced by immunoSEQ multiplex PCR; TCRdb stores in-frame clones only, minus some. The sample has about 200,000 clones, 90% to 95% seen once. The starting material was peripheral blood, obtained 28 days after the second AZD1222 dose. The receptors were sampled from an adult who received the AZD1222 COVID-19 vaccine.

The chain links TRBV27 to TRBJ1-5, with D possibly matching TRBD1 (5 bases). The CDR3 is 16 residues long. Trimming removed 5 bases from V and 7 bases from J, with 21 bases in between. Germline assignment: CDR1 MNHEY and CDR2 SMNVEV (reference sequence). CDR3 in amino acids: CASSGAGTLASQPQHF. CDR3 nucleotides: TGTGCCAGCAGTGGGGCCGGGACCCTTGCGAGCCAGCCCCAGCATTTT.

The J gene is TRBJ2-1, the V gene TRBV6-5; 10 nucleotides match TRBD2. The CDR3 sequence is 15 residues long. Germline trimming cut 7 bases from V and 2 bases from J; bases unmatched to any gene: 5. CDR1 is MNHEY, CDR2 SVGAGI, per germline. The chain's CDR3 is CASKLAGDPYNEQFF. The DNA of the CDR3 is TGTGCCAGCAAGCTAGCGGGGGACCCCTACAATGAGCAGTTCTTC.

The CDR3 DNA reads as TGTGCCAGCCGCCGGGACGTTAGCAATCAGCCCCAGCATTTT. Encoded protein: CASRRDVSNQPQHF. The chain links TRBV2 to TRBJ1-5; D is possibly TRBD1 (5 bases). From germline, CDR1 is SNHLY and CDR2 FYNNEI. This CDR3 comprises 14 residues. The V end lost 8 bases, the J end lost 0 bases, and 11 bases lay between the germline ends.

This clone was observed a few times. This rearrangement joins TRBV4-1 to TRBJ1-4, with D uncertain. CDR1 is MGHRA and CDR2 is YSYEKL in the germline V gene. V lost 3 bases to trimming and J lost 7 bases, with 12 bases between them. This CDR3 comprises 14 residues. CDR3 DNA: TGCGCCAGCAGCCAGTCGGAGGGCAGTGAAAAACTGTTTTTT. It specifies CASSQSEGSEKLFF.

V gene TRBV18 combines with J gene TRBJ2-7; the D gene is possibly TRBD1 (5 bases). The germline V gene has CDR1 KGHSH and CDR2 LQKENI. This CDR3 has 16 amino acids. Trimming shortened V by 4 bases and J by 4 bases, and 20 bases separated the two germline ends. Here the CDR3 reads CASSLTNQGLVYEQYF. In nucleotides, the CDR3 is TGTGCCAGCTCACTAACAAACCAGGGATTGGTTTACGAGCAGTACTTC.

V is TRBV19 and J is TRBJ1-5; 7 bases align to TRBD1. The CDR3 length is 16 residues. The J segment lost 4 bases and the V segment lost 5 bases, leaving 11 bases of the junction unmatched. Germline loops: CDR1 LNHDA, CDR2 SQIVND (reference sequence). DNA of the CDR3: TGTGCCAGTAGTCCCCGGGAACAGGGGCGGAATCAGCCCCAGCATTTT. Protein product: CASSPREQGRNQPQHF.

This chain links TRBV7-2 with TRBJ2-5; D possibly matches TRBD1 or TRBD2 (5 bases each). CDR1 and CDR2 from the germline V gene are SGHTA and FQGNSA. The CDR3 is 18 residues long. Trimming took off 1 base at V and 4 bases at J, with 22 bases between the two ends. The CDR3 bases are TGTGCCAGCAGCTTAGGAATTTTAGGGGACCCGTTCCGAGAGACCCAGTACTTC. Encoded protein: CASSLGILGDPFRETQYF.

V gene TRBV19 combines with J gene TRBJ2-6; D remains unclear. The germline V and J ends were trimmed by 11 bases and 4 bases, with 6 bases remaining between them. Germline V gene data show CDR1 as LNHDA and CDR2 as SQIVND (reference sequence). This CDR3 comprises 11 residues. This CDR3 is CACRGANVLTF. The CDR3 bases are TGTGCCTGCAGGGGGGCCAACGTCCTGACTTTC.

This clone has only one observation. The CDR3 DNA sequence: TGTGCCTGGAGTGTAAGGGCCCACACTGAAGCTTTCTTT. Translating gives CAWSVRAHTEAFF. The chain joins TRBV30 to TRBJ1-1; no clear D gene. Germline V gene data show CDR1 as GTSNPN and CDR2 as SVGIG (reference sequence). Trimming took 0 bases from V and 3 from J, leaving 8 bases between them. This CDR3 comprises 13 residues.

CDR3 coding DNA: TGTGCCTGGAGTCCTTTCAGTGGCTCACCCCTCCACTTT. Translated: CAWSPFSGSPLHF. This chain links TRBV30 with TRBJ1-6, with D hard to call. This CDR3 spans 13 amino acids. V lost 2 bases, J lost 10 bases, and 12 bases lay in between. CDR1 GTSNPN and CDR2 SVGIG come from the germline V gene (reference sequence).

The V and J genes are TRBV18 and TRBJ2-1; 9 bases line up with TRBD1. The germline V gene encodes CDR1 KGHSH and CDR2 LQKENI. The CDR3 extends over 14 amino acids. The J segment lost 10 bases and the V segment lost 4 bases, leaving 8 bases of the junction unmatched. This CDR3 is CASSRADRGAEQFF. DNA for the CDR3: TGTGCCAGCTCACGTGCGGACAGGGGTGCCGAGCAGTTCTTC.

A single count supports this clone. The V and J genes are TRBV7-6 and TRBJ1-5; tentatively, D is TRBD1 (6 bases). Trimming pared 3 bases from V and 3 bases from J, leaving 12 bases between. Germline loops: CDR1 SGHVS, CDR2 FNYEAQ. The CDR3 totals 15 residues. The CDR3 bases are TGTGCCAGCAGCTTTCGGCAGGGGCTCAATCAGCCCCAGCATTTT. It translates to CASSFRQGLNQPQHF.

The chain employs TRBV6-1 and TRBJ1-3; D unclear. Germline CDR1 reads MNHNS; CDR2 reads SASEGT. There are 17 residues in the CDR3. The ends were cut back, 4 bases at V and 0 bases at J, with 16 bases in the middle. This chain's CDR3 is CASSVIPAPFSGNTIYF. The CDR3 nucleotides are TGTGCCAGCAGTGTCATTCCCGCTCCTTTCTCTGGAAACACCATATATTTT.

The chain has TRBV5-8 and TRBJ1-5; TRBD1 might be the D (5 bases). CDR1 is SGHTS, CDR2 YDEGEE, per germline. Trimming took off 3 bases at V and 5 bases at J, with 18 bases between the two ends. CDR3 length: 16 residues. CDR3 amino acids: CASSWGTDPLYQPQHF. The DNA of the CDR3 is TGTGCCAGCAGCTGGGGGACGGATCCTCTATATCAGCCCCAGCATTTT.

The CDR3 here is CASSSGQGSEQYF. In DNA form, the CDR3 reads TGTGCCAGCAGTAGCGGACAGGGCTCCGAGCAGTACTTC. The chain uses TRBV12-3 or TRBV12-4 and TRBJ2-7; 8 nucleotides match TRBD1. The CDR3 is 13 amino acids. Losses at the gene ends were 5 bases for V and 6 bases for J; bases not matched to a gene: 6.

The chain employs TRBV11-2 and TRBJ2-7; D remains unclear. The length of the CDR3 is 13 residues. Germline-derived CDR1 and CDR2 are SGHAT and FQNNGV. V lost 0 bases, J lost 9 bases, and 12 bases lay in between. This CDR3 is CASSLDLHGSQYF. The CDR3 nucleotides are TGTGCCAGCAGCTTAGATCTCCACGGCTCGCAGTACTTC. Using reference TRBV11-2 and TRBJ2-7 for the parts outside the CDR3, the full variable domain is EAGVAQSPRYKIIEKRQSVAFWCNPISGHATLYWYQQILGQGPKLLIQFQNNGVVDDSQLPKDRFSAERLKGVDSTLKIQPAKLEDSAVYLCASSLDLHGSQYFGPGTRLTVT.

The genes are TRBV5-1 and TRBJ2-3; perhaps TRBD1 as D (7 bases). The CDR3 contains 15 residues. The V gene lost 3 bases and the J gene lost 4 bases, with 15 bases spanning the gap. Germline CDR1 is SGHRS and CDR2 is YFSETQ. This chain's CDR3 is CASSYGQGGADTQYF. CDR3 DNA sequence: TGCGCCAGCAGCTACGGGCAGGGGGGAGCAGATACGCAGTATTTT. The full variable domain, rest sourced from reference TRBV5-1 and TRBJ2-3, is KAGVTQTPRYLIKTRGQQVTLSCSPISGHRSVSWYQQTPGQGLQFLFEYFSETQRNKGNFPGRFSGRQFSNSRSEMNVSTLELGDSALYLCASSYGQGGADTQYFGPGTRLTVL.

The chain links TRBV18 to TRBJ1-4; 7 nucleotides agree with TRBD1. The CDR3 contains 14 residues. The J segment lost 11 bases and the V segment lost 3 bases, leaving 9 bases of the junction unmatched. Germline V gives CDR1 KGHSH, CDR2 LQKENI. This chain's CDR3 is CASSPDGQARKLFF. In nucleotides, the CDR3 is TGTGCCAGCTCACCCGACGGACAGGCAAGGAAACTGTTTTTT.

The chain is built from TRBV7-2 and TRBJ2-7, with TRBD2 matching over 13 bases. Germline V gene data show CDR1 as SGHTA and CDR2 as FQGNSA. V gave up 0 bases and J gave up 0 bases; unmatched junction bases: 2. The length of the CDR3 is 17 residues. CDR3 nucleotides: TGTGCCAGCAGCTTAGCCTGGACTAGCGGGGGCTCCTACGAGCAGTACTTC. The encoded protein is CASSLAWTSGGSYEQYF.

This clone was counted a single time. CDR3 loop: CASRVTVYNSPLHF. In DNA form, the CDR3 reads TGTGCCAGCAGGGTGACGGTATATAATTCACCCCTCCACTTT. The chain recombines TRBV11-2 with TRBJ1-6; D is unclear. This CDR3 has 14 amino acids. Trimming took off 6 bases at V and 4 bases at J, with 10 bases between the two ends. Germline values: CDR1 SGHAT, CDR2 FQNNGV.

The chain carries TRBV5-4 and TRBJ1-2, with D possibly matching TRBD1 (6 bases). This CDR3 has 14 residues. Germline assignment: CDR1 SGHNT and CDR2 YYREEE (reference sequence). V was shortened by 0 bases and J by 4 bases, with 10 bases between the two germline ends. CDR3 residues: CASSLARGSYGYTF. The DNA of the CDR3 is TGTGCCAGCAGCTTGGCCAGGGGCAGCTATGGCTACACCTTC.

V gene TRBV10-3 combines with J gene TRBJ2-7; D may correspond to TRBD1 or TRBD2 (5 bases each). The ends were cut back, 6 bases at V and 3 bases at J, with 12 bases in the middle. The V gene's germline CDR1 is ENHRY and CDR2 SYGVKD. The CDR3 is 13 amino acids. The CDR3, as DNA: TGTGCCATCAGCGGGGCTGTCAGCTACGAGCAGTACTTC. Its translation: CAISGAVSYEQYF.

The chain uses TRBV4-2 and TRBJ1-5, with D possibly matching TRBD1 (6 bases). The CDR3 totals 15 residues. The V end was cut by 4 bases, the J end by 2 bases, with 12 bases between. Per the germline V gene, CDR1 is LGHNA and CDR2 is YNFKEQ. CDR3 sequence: CASSRGPDGNQPQHF. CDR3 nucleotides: TGTGCCAGCAGCCGGGGGCCCGACGGCAATCAGCCCCAGCATTTT.

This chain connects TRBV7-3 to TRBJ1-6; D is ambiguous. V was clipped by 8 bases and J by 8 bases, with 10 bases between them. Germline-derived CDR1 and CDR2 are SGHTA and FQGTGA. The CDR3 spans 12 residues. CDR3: CASGNGDSPLHF. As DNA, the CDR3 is TGTGCCAGCGGGAATGGGGATTCACCCCTCCACTTT.

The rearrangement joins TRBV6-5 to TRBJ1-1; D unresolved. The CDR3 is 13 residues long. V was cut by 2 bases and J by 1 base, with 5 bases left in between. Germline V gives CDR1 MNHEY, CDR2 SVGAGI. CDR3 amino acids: CASSYRQNTEAFF. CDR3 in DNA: TGTGCCAGCAGTTACAGGCAGAACACTGAAGCTTTCTTT.

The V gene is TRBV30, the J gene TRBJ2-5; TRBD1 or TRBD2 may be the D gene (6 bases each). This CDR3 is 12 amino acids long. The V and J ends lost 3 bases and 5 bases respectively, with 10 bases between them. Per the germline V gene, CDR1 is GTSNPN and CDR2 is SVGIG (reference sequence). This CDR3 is CAWSGGGETQYF. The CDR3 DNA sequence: TGTGCCTGGAGCGGGGGCGGGGAGACCCAGTACTTC.

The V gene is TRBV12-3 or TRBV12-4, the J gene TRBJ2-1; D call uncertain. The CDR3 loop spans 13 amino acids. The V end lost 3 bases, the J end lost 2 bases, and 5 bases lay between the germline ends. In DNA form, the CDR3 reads TGTGCCAGCAGTTTCGGCCCCTACAATGAGCAGTTCTTC. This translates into CASSFGPYNEQFF.

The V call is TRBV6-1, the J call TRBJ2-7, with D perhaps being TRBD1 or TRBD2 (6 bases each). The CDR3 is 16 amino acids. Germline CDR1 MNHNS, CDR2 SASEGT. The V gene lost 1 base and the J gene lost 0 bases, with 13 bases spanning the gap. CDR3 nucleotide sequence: TGTGCCAGCAGTGAAGGGTACTCGGGGGCCTCCTACGAGCAGTACTTC. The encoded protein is CASSEGYSGASYEQYF.

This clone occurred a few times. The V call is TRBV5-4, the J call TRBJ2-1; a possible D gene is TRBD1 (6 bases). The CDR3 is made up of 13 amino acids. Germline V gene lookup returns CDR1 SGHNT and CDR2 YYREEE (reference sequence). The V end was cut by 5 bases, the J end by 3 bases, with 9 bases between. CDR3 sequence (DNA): TGTGCCAGCAGATCGGACAGCTACAATGAGCAGTTCTTC. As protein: CASRSDSYNEQFF.

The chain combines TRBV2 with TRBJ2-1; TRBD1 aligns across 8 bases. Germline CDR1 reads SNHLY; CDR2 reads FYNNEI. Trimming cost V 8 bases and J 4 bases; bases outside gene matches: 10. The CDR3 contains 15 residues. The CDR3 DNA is TGTGCCAGCGTCCTAGACAGGGGATCGTACAATGAGCAGTTCTTC. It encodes CASVLDRGSYNEQFF. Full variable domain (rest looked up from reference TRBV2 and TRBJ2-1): EPEVTQTPSHQVTQMGQEVILRCVPISNHLYFYWYRQILGQKVEFLVSFYNNEISEKSEIFDDQFSVERPDGSNFTLKIRSTKLEDSAMYFCASVLDRGSYNEQFFGPGTRLTVL.

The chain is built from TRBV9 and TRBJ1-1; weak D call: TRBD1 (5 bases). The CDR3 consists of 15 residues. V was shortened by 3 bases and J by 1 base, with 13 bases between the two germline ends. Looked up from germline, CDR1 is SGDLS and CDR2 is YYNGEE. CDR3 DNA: TGTGCCAGCAGCGAAAAGGGGTGGGGGAACACTGAAGCTTTCTTT. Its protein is CASSEKGWGNTEAFF.

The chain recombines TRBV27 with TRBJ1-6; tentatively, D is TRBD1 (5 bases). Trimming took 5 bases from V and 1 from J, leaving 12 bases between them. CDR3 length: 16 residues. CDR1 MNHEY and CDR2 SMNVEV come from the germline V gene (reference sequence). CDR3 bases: TGTGCCAGCAGTATAACAAACAGGTCCTATAATTCACCCCTCCACTTT. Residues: CASSITNRSYNSPLHF.